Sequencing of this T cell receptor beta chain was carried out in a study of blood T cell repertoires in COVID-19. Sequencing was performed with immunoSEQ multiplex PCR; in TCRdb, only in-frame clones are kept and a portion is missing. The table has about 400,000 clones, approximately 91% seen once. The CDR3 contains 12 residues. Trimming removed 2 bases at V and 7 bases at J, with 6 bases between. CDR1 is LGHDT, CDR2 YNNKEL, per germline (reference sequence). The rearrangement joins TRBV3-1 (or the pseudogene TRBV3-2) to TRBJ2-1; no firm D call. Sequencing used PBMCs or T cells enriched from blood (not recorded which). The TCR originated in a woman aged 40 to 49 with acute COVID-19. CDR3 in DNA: TGTGCCAGCAGCCAATCTTCTAATGAGCAGTTCTTC. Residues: CASSQSSNEQFF.